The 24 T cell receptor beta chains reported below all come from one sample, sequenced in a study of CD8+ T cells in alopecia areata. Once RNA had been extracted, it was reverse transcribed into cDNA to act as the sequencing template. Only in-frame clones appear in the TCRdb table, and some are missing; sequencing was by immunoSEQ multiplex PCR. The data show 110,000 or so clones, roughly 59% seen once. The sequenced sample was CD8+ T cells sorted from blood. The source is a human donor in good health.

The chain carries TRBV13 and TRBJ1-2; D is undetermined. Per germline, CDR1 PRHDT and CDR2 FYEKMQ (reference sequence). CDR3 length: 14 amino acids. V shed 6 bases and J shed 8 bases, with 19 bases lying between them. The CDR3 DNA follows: TGTGCCAGCAGTCTGGGTGACGAACCCCTAGGCTACACCTTC. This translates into CASSLGDEPLGYTF.

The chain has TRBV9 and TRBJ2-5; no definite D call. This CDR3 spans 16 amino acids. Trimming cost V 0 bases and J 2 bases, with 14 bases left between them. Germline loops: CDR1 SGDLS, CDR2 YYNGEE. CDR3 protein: CASSVGERLSQETQYF. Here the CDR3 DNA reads TGTGCCAGCAGCGTAGGGGAACGGCTATCTCAAGAGACCCAGTACTTC.

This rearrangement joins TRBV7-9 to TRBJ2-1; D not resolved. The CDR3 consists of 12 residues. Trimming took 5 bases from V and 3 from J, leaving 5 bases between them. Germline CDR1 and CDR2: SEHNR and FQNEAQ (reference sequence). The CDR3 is CASSPFYNEQFF. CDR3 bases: TGTGCCAGCAGCCCATTCTACAATGAGCAGTTCTTC.

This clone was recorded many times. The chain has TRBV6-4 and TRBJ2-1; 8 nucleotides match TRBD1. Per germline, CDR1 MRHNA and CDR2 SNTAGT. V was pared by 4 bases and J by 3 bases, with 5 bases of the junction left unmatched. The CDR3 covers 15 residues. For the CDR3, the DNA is TGTGCCAGCAGTGTTGGGACAGGAGACTACAATGAGCAGTTCTTC. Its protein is CASSVGTGDYNEQFF.

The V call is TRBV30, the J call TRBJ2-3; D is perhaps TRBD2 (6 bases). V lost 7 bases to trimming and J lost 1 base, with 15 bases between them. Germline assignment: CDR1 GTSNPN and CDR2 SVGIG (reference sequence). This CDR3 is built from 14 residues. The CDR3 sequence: CASGAGPRTDTQYF. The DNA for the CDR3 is TGTGCCTCCGGCGCGGGGCCTCGCACAGATACGCAGTATTTT.

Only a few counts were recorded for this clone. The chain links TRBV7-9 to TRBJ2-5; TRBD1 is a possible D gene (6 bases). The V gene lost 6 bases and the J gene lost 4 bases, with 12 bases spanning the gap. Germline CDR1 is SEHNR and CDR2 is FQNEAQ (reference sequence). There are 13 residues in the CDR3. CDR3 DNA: TGTGCCAGCAGGTCCGGGACAAGAGAGACCCAGTACTTC. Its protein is CASRSGTRETQYF.

Here the CDR3 DNA reads TGTGCCAGCAGCGTCCTGAGCTCCTACGAGCAGTACTTC. Translated, it gives CASSVLSSYEQYF. The chain carries TRBV9 and TRBJ2-7; D is uncertain. V dropped 2 bases and J dropped 0 bases, with 6 bases sitting between them. Germline values: CDR1 SGDLS, CDR2 YYNGEE. This CDR3 has 13 residues.

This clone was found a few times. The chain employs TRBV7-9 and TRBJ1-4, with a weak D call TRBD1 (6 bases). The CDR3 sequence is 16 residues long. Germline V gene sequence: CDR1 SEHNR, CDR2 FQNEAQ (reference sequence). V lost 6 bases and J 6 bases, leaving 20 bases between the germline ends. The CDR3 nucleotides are TGTGCCAGCAGTCCCCCCCAGGGGCTCCGGTATGAAAAACTGTTTTTT. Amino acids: CASSPPQGLRYEKLFF.

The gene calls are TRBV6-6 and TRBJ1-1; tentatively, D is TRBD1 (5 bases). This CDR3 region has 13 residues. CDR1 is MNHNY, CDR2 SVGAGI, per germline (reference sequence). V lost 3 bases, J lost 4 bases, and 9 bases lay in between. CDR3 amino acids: CASSYPGSTEAFF. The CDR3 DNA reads TGTGCCAGCAGTTATCCAGGGAGCACTGAAGCTTTCTTT.

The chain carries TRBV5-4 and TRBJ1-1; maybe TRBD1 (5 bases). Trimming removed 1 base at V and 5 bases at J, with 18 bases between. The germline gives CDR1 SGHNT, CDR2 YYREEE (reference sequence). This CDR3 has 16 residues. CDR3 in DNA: TGTGCCAGCAGCTTGTGGGGCAGCCCCGCGGGTACTGAAGCTTTCTTT. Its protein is CASSLWGSPAGTEAFF.

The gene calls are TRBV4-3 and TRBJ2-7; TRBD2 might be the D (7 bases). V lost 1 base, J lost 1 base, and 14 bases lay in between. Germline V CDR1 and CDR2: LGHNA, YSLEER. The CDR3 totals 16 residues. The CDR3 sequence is CASSQVERGGSYEQYF. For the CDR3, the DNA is TGCGCCAGCAGCCAAGTAGAGAGGGGGGGGTCCTACGAGCAGTACTTC.

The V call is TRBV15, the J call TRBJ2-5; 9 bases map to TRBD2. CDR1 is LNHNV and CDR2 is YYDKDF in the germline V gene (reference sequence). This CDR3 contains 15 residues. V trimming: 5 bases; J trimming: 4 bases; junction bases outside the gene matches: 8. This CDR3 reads CATSGVPGLAETQYF. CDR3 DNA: TGTGCCACCAGCGGCGTCCCGGGACTAGCAGAGACCCAGTACTTC.

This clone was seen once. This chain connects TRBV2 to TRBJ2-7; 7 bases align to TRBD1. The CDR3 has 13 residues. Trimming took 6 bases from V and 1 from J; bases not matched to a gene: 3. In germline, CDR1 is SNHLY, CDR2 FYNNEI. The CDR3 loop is CASSARGSYEQYF. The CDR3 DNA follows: TGTGCCAGCAGCGCCAGGGGGTCCTACGAGCAGTACTTC.

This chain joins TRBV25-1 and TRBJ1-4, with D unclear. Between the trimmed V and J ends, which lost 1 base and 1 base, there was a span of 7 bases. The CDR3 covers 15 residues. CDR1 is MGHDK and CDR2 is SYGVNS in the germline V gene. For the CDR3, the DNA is TGTGCCAGCAGTGAATTTGTGGGAACTAATGAAAAACTGTTTTTT. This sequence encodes CASSEFVGTNEKLFF.

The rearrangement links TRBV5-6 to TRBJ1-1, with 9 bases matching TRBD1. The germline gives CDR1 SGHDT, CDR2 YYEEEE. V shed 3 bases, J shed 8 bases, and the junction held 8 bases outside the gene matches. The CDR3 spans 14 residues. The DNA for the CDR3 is TGTGCCAGCAGCTATGGGACAGGGACGGTCGAAGCTTTCTTT. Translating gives CASSYGTGTVEAFF.

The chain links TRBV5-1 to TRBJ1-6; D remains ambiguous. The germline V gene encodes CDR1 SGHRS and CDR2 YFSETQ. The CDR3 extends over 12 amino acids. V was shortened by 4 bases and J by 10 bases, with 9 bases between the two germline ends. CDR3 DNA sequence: TGCGCCAGCAGCGTCAACTGGTCACCCCTCCACTTT. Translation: CASSVNWSPLHF.

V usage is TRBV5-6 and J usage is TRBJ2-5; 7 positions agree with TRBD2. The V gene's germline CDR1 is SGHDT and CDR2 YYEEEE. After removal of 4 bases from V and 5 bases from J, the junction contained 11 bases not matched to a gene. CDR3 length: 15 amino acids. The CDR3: CASSTPTGLPETQYF. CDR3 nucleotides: TGTGCCAGCAGCACCCCCACGGGACTACCCGAGACCCAGTACTTC.

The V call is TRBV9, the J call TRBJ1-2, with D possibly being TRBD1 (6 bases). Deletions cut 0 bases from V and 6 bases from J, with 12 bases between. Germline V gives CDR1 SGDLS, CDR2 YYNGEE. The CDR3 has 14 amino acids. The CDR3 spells CASSVAPRGHGYTF. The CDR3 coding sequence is TGTGCCAGCAGCGTAGCCCCCCGGGGGCATGGCTACACCTTC.

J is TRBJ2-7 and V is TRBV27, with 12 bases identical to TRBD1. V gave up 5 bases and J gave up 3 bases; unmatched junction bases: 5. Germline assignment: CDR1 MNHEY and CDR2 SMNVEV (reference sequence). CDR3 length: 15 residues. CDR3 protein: CASSTGTGGYYEQYF. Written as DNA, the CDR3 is TGTGCCAGCAGTACTGGGACAGGGGGCTACTACGAGCAGTACTTC.

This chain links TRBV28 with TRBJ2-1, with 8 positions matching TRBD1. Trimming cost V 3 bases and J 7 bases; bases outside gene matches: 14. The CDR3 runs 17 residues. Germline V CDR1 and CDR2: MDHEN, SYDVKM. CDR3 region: CASSFPETGGRSNEQFF. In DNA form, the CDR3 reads TGTGCCAGCAGTTTCCCCGAAACAGGGGGTAGAAGTAATGAGCAGTTCTTC. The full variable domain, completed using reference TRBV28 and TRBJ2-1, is DVKVTQSSRYLVKRTGEKVFLECVQDMDHENMFWYRQDPGLGLRLIYFSYDVKMKEKGDIPEGYSVSREKKERFSLILESASTNQTSMYLCASSFPETGGRSNEQFFGPGTRLTVL.

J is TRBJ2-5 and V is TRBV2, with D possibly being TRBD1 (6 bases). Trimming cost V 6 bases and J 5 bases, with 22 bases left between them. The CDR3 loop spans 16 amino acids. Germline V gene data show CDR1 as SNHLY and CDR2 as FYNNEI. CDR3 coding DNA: TGTGCCAGCAGGCCTAACGCCGTACAGGGAGAGGAGACCCAGTACTTC. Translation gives CASRPNAVQGEETQYF.

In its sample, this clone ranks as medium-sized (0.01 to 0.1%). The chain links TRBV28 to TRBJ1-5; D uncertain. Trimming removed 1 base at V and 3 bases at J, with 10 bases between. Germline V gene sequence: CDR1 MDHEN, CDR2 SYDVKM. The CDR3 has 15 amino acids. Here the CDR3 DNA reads TGTGCCAGCAGTTTATTGGGAGCCATCAATCAGCCCCAGCATTTT. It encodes CASSLLGAINQPQHF.

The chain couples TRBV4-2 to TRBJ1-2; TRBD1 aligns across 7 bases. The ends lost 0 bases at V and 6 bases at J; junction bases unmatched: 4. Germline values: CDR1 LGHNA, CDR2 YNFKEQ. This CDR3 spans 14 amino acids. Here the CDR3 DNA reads TGTGCCAGCAGCCAAGATACAGGGGATGATGGCTACACCTTC. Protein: CASSQDTGDDGYTF.

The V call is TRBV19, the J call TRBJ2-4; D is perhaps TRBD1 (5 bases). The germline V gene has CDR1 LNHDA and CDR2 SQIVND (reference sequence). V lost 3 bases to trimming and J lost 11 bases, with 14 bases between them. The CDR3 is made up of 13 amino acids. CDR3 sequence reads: CASSITQAGLQYF. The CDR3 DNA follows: TGTGCCAGTAGTATCACACAGGCCGGCCTTCAGTACTTC.